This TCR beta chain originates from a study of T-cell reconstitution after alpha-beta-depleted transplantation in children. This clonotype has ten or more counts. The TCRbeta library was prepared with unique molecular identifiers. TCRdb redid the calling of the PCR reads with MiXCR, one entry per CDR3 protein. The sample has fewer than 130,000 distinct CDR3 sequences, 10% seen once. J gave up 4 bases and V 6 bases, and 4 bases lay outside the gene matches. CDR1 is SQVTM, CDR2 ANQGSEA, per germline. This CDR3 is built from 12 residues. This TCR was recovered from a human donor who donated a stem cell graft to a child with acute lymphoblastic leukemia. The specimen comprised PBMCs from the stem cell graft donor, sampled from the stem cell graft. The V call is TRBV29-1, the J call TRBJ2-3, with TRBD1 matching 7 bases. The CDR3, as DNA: TGCAGCGTCGAACAGGGGCCAGATACGCAGTATTTT. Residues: CSVEQGPDTQYF.